This entry features one TCR beta chain sequence. This sample stems from a study of blood T cell repertoires in COVID-19. Background on the study: Sites in the United States, Italy and Spain provided acute and convalescent COVID-19 samples.

CDR1 is KGHSH and CDR2 is LQKENI in the germline V gene. This CDR3 has 15 residues. Trimming pared 1 base from V and 1 base from J, leaving 10 bases between. Profiling relied on immunoSEQ multiplex PCR, and the TCRdb table lists in-frame clones only, not all of them. The table records fewer than 350,000 clones, around 85% of them present only once. The J gene is TRBJ1-1, the V gene TRBV18; a weak D match, TRBD1 (5 bases). The source material was PBMCs or T cells enriched from blood (not recorded which). This sequence originates from a woman in her thirties or forties with acute COVID-19. The CDR3 region has the DNA TGTGCCAGCTCACCACGCGACGGGGGGAACACTGAAGCTTTCTTT. Translating it yields CASSPRDGGNTEAFF. The full variable domain, rest sourced from reference TRBV18 and TRBJ1-1, is NAGVMQNPRHLVRRRGQEARLRCSPMKGHSHVYWYRQLPEEGLKFMVYLQKENIIDESGMPKERFSAEFPKEGPSILRIQQVVRGDSAAYFCASSPRDGGNTEAFFGQGTRLTVV.